This T cell receptor beta chain is drawn from a study of stem cell transplantation in POMP-related autoinflammatory disease. Overall study context: DNA chimerism showed 100% graft donor engraftment of neutrophils and platelets through one year. Study-wide findings and caveats: Across all analyzed T-cell subsets, patients with PRAID tended toward reduced diversity and increased clonality.

About this clone itself: The antigen is not known.

The CDR3 runs 15 residues. V was pared by 4 bases and J by 2 bases, with 14 bases between. Germline V gives CDR1 MDHEN, CDR2 SYDVKM. Here immunoSEQ multiplex PCR was the method, and the copy in TCRdb shows in-frame clones only, minus some. Here the sample spans some 70,000 clones, about nine tenths being singletons. The chain carries TRBV28 and TRBJ1-1, with D perhaps matching TRBD1 (6 bases). The sequence came from a human patient with POMP-related autoinflammation and immune dysregulation (PRAID). Some T cells may be transferred from the graft donor. The source material was CD4+ T cells from PBMCs, sampled after stem cell transplantation. The CDR3 loop reads CASSSPDRLNTEAFF. The DNA for the CDR3 is TGTGCCAGCAGTTCTCCGGACAGACTTAACACTGAAGCTTTCTTT.